This T cell receptor (beta chain) was recovered during a study of post-analysis software for immune sequencing data. As for the study in general: There were relapsing-remitting, secondary progressive and progressive-relapsing multiple sclerosis among the disease courses included. Points from the study as a whole: Under F measure analysis, samples from one preparation batch co-clustered strongly. A few TRBV segments appeared more often in patients than in controls, and TRBV5-6, TRBV5-1 and TRBV20-1 were among these. Those with multiple sclerosis, the patient group, showed significantly lower normalized Chao1 diversity than controls.

TCR beta libraries were prepared from cDNA with unique molecular identifiers. TCRdb called the PCR reads again in MiXCR, with one record for every CDR3 protein. The sample records about half a million distinct CDR3 sequences, 30% to 40% being singletons. Of note for this clonotype: Its target is unknown.

V gave up 5 bases and J gave up 15 bases, with 17 bases separating them. The germline V gene has CDR1 SEHNR and CDR2 FQNEAQ (reference sequence). This CDR3 region has 12 residues. Sequencing input: blood. The chain couples TRBV7-9 to TRBJ2-1; D possibly corresponds to TRBD2 (6 bases). The sequence came from a girl younger than 18 with multiple sclerosis. The CDR3 spells CASSPGTPFGFF. The CDR3 DNA reads TGTGCCAGCAGCCCCGGGACTCCCTTTGGGTTCTTC.